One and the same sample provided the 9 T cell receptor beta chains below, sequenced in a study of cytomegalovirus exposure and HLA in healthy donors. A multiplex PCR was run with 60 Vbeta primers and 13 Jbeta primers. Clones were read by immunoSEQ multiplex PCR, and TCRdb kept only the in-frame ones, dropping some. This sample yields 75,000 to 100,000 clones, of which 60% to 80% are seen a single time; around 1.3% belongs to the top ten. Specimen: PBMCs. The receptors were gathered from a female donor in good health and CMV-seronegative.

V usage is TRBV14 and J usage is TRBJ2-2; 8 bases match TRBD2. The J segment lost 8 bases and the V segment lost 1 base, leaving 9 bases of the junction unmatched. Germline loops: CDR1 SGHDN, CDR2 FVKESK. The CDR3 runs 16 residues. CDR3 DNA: TGTGCCAGCAGCCAAGTCCCGGGACTAGTGTTAGGGGAGCTGTTTTTT. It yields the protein CASSQVPGLVLGELFF.

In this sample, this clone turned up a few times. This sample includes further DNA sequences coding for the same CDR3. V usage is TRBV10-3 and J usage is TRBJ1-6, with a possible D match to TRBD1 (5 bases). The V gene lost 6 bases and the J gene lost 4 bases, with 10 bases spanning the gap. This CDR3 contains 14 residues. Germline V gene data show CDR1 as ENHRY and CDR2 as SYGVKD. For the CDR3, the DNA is TGTGCCATCAGAGCGACAGCTTATAATTCACCCCTCCACTTT. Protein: CAIRATAYNSPLHF.

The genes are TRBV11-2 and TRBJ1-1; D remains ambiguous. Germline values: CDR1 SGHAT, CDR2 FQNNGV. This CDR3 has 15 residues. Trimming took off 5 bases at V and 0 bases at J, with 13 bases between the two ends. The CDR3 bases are TGTGCCAGCAGCCCCGGGGTTACCATGAACACTGAAGCTTTCTTT. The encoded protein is CASSPGVTMNTEAFF.

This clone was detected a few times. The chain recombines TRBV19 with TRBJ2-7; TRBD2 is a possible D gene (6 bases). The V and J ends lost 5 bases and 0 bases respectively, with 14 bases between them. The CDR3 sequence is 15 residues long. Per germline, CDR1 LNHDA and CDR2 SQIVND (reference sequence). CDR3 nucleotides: TGTGCCAGTAGTCCGGGACTCCGCCGCTCCTACGAGCAGTACTTC. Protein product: CASSPGLRRSYEQYF.

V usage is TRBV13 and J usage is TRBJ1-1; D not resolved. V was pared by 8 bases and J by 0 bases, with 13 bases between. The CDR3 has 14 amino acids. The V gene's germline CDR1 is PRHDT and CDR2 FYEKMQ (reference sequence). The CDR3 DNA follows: TGTGCCAGCTTGTTCCACCGGGTGAACACTGAAGCTTTCTTT. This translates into CASLFHRVNTEAFF.

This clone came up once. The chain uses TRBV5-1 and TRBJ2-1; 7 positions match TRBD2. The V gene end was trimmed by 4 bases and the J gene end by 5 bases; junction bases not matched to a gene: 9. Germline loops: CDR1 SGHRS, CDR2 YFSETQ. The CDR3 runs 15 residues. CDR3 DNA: TGCGCCAGCAGCCCGGGTGTCCTAGCGGACAATGAGCAGTTCTTC. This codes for CASSPGVLADNEQFF.

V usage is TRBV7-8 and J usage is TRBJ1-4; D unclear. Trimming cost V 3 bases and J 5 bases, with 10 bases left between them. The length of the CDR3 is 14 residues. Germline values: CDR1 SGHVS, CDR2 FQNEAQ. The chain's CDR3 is CASSFGGENEKLFF. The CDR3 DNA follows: TGTGCCAGCAGCTTCGGCGGAGAGAATGAAAAACTGTTTTTT.

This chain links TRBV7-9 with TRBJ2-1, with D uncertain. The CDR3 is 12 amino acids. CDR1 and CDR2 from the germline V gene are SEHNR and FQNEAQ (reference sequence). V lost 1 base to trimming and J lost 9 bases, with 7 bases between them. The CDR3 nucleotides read TGTGCCAGCAGCTTAGACCACGGTGAGCAGTTCTTC. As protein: CASSLDHGEQFF.

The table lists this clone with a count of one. In nucleotides, the CDR3 is TGTGCCAGCAGCCCCGGGACATCTTCACCCCTCCACTTT. Translating gives CASSPGTSSPLHF. V and J are TRBV7-3 and TRBJ1-6; D is perhaps TRBD1 (6 bases). Germline CDR1 SGHTA, CDR2 FQGTGA. The CDR3 length is 13 residues. Trimming took 5 bases from V and 9 from J, leaving 11 bases between them.